The present T cell receptor (beta chain) was sequenced within a study of T cell responses to AZD1222 COVID-19 vaccine. Across the whole study: Analysis merged second doses at about 4 or about 12 weeks.

Broader study findings: At 160-218 and 743-854, vaccine-associated CD4 TCRs were dominant, and they spanned spike. The study reported that nearly half of spike-specific TCRs target unmutated variant regions.

This CDR3 comprises 13 residues. Germline assignment: CDR1 LGHNA and CDR2 YSLEER. With 5 bases removed from V and 10 bases from J, the gap between germline ends came to 15 bases. As regards this clone: Antigen unknown.

The protocol was immunoSEQ multiplex PCR, while the TCRdb copy is restricted to in-frame clones and leaves out a portion. Of 95,000 to 110,000 clones in the sample, around 90% were seen once. This TCR derives from an adult in good health. The chain couples TRBV4-3 to TRBJ2-1; D unclear. Sequencing used peripheral blood, obtained on day 0 of AZD1222 vaccination. In nucleotides, the CDR3 is TGCGCCAGCAGCTTTACTACTTCGAGGGAGCAGTTCTTC. Its protein product is CASSFTTSREQFF.